Shown below are 32 T cell receptor beta chains from a single sample sequenced in a study of regulatory T cells in long-lasting Graves disease. The time point denotes: persistent/refractory GD, antithyroid drugs over 5 years with positive TRAb. From PBMCs, RNA was extracted and then used to make the TCR library. Researchers made TCR beta libraries by using iRepertoire HTBI primers and running Arm-PCR on CDR3 regions. MiXCR, run by TCRdb on the multiplex PCR reads, gives a single entry per CDR3 protein. The table has 600,000 to 850,000 distinct CDR3 sequences, approximately 29% seen once. Sequences were derived from peripheral blood mononuclear cells (PBMCs), sampled when the disease was refractory, from a patient treated with antithyroid drugs. The receptor source for this set is a female donor with Graves disease.

This clonotype was seen a single time. The chain recombines TRBV12-3 or TRBV12-4 with TRBJ2-4; D possibly matches TRBD1 or TRBD2 (6 bases each). This CDR3 has 20 amino acids. The V and J ends lost 6 bases and 2 bases respectively, with 29 bases between them. CDR3 in amino acids: CASRRNFQMWGAMTKNIQYF. CDR3 DNA: TGTGCCAGCAGACGGAACTTCCAGATGTGGGGGGCGATGACCAAAAACATTCAGTACTTC.

The V gene is TRBV12-3 or TRBV12-4, the J gene TRBJ1-1; 8 bases line up with TRBD1. The trim removed 6 bases at V and 5 bases at J, leaving 8 bases unmatched. CDR3 length equals 14 residues. CDR3 DNA: TGTGCCAGCAGGCTAGGACAGGGACGTACTGAAGCTTTCTTT. Encoded protein: CASRLGQGRTEAFF.

The V and J genes are TRBV20-1 and TRBJ1-1; D call uncertain. The V and J ends lost 5 bases and 7 bases respectively, with 14 bases between them. The CDR3 totals 12 residues. CDR1 DFQATT and CDR2 SNEGSKA come from the germline V gene (reference sequence). The CDR3, as DNA: TGCAGTGCTTTAGACACACCCTATGAAGCTTTCTTT. Protein sequence: CSALDTPYEAFF.

The chain employs TRBV6-1 and TRBJ2-7; 10 nucleotides agree with TRBD2. CDR3 size: 14 residues. With V trimmed by 6 bases and J by 4 bases, 6 bases remained unmatched. From germline, CDR1 is MNHNS and CDR2 SASEGT. The CDR3 reads CASRLGGLAYEQYF. The CDR3 DNA sequence: TGTGCCAGCAGACTAGGGGGACTAGCGTACGAGCAGTACTTC.

In this sample, this clonotype turned up many times. V and J are TRBV28 and TRBJ1-5; 7 nucleotides align to TRBD1. The CDR3 totals 20 residues. J was trimmed by 0 bases and V by 5 bases; bases with no gene match: 19. CDR1 MDHEN and CDR2 SYDVKM come from the germline V gene. The CDR3: CASSHGREQGVGYSNQPQHF. As DNA, the CDR3 is TGTGCCAGCAGTCATGGCCGCGAGCAGGGGGTGGGTTATAGCAATCAGCCCCAGCATTTT.

Of note for this clonotype: A much larger clone sits a single nucleotide away, making a read error possible. The rearrangement uses TRBV20-1 and TRBJ2-7, with 8 bases fitting TRBD2. CDR1 is DFQATT and CDR2 is SNEGSKA in the germline V gene (reference sequence). J was trimmed by 6 bases and V by 6 bases; bases with no gene match: 13. The CDR3 runs to 14 residues. CDR3 nucleotide sequence: TGCAGTGCCAGGGGAACTAGCGGTTTTTGCGAGCAGTACTTC. It encodes CSARGTSGFCEQYF.

This clonotype was detected a few times. The chain joins TRBV20-1 to TRBJ2-7, with D tentatively TRBD1 or TRBD2 (5 bases each). Trimming stripped 6 bases from V and 1 base from J, with 13 bases between. Germline V gene lookup returns CDR1 DFQATT and CDR2 SNEGSKA (reference sequence). CDR3 length: 13 residues. CDR3 amino acids: CSADWDGSYEQYF. As DNA, the CDR3 is TGCAGTGCCGACTGGGACGGTTCCTACGAGCAGTACTTC.

This clonotype was seen at least ten times. V and J are TRBV19 and TRBJ1-1; D is unclear. Trimming shortened V by 1 base and J by 10 bases, and 7 bases separated the two germline ends. Germline lookup yields CDR1 LNHDA and CDR2 SQIVND (reference sequence). This CDR3 contains 11 residues. DNA for the CDR3: TGTGCCAGTAGTATAGGGATGGGAGCTTTCTTT. This gives the protein CASSIGMGAFF. Complete variable domain (other parts from reference TRBV19 and TRBJ1-1): DGGITQSPKYLFRKEGQNVTLSCEQNLNHDAMYWYRQDPGQGLRLIYYSQIVNDFQKGDIAEGYSVSREKKESFPLTVTSAQKNPTAFYLCASSIGMGAFFGQGTRLTVV.

This chain links TRBV29-1 with TRBJ1-1; D is ambiguous. Germline V gene lookup returns CDR1 SQVTM and CDR2 ANQGSEA. V shed 5 bases and J shed 0 bases, with 7 bases lying between them. The CDR3 totals 12 residues. In nucleotides, the CDR3 is TGCAGCGTTACTCCGATGAACACTGAAGCTTTCTTT. This gives the protein CSVTPMNTEAFF.

This chain connects TRBV2 to TRBJ2-1, with 7 bases fitting TRBD1. In germline, CDR1 is SNHLY, CDR2 FYNNEI. The CDR3 is 14 residues long. With 1 base clipped from V and 5 bases from J, the junction kept 2 bases outside the gene matches. CDR3 in DNA: TGTGCCAGCAGTGAAGGAGACAGGGACAATGAGCAGTTCTTC. Translation: CASSEGDRDNEQFF.

Comments on this clonotype: No conserved phenylalanine or tryptophan is present at the end of the CDR3, so a read error is the likely explanation. The V call is TRBV5-1, the J call TRBJ2-7, with D possibly matching TRBD1 (6 bases). Germline values: CDR1 SGHRS, CDR2 YFSETQ. The CDR3 extends over 13 amino acids. V was shortened by 4 bases and J by 3 bases, with 11 bases between the two germline ends. Written as DNA, the CDR3 is TGCGCCAGCAGCCTGGGACACCTCTACGAGCAGTACTAC. The encoded protein is CASSLGHLYEQYY.

This clonotype was counted at least ten times. This chain joins TRBV29-1 and TRBJ1-2, with TRBD1 identical over 9 bases. CDR3 length equals 13 residues. V lost 5 bases to trimming and J lost 4 bases; unmatched junction nucleotides: 5. Germline CDR1 reads SQVTM; CDR2 reads ANQGSEA. The CDR3 sequence is CSVWTGEGYGYTF. CDR3 bases: TGCAGCGTTTGGACAGGGGAGGGCTATGGCTACACCTTC.

The chain is built from TRBV6-1 and TRBJ1-1, with 7 bases fitting TRBD1. The CDR3 runs 14 residues. Trimming removed 9 bases from V and 4 bases from J; junction bases left unmatched: 11. Germline values: CDR1 MNHNS, CDR2 SASEGT. Here the CDR3 DNA reads TGTGCCAGTCAAAGAGCAGGGGACAGCACTGAAGCTTTCTTT. Translated: CASQRAGDSTEAFF.

The chain couples TRBV5-1 to TRBJ2-2, with D perhaps matching TRBD1 (5 bases). Trimming removed 4 bases at V and 3 bases at J, with 16 bases between. CDR1 and CDR2 (germline): SGHRS, YFSETQ. This CDR3 is built from 16 residues. Here the CDR3 DNA reads TGCGCCAGCAGCCCTTGGGGCCTACAAGACACCGGGGAGCTGTTTTTT. Amino acids: CASSPWGLQDTGELFF.

The chain's CDR3 is CASSLRGQINSPLHF. CDR3 nucleotide sequence: TGTGCCAGCAGCTTGAGGGGACAGATAAATTCACCCCTCCACTTT. This chain joins TRBV7-2 and TRBJ1-6; TRBD1 matches 7 bases. The germline gives CDR1 SGHTA, CDR2 FQGNSA. Trimming cost V 3 bases and J 7 bases; bases outside gene matches: 6. The CDR3 is made up of 15 amino acids. Based on the CDR3 plus reference TRBV7-2 and TRBJ1-6, the full variable domain is GAGVSQSPSNKVTEKGKDVELRCDPISGHTALYWYRQSLGQGLEFLIYFQGNSAPDKSGLPSDRFSAERTGGSVSTLTIQRTQQEDSAVYLCASSLRGQINSPLHFGNGTRLTVT.

This clonotype was observed many times. This sequence joins TRBV20-1 and TRBJ2-4; D is uncertain. The CDR3 is 14 residues long. The germline V and J ends were trimmed by 4 bases and 2 bases, with 12 bases remaining between them. Germline CDR1 and CDR2: DFQATT and SNEGSKA (reference sequence). The CDR3 coding sequence is TGCAGTGCTAACGATTCCCCCACCAAAAACATTCAGTACTTC. Protein: CSANDSPTKNIQYF.

J is TRBJ2-7 and V is TRBV6-1; TRBD1 agrees at 10 bases. The CDR3 totals 14 residues. V lost 7 bases to trimming and J lost 6 bases; unmatched junction nucleotides: 9. Germline lookup yields CDR1 MNHNS and CDR2 SASEGT. The chain's CDR3 is CASITGTGVGEQYF. The CDR3 coding sequence is TGTGCCAGCATCACCGGGACAGGGGTAGGCGAGCAGTACTTC.

This clonotype is a singleton in its sample. This chain uses TRBV4-2 with TRBJ1-4; unclear D gene. Per the germline V gene, CDR1 is LGHNA and CDR2 is YNFKEQ. The CDR3 has 15 residues. V lost 0 bases and J 2 bases, leaving 7 bases between the germline ends. The CDR3 loop reads CASSQDRDTNEKLFF. CDR3 DNA sequence: TGTGCCAGCAGCCAAGATCGAGACACTAATGAAAAACTGTTTTTT.

The chain is built from TRBV10-3 and TRBJ2-2; D not certain. The CDR3 has 15 residues. CDR1 and CDR2 from the germline V gene are ENHRY and SYGVKD. V was cut by 7 bases and J by 0 bases, with 12 bases left in between. As DNA, the CDR3 is TGTGCCATCACCTGGGGTGGGTCGAACACCGGGGAGCTGTTTTTT. This translates into CAITWGGSNTGELFF.

V usage is TRBV7-3 and J usage is TRBJ2-7; TRBD2 matches at 10 bases. V shed 0 bases, J shed 3 bases, and the junction held 5 bases outside the gene matches. CDR1 SGHTA and CDR2 FQGTGA come from the germline V gene. The CDR3 extends over 16 amino acids. For the CDR3, the DNA is TGTGCCAGCAGCTTAACGGGGGCTAGCGGGAGCTACGAGCAGTACTTC. As protein: CASSLTGASGSYEQYF.

V gene TRBV7-2 combines with J gene TRBJ1-2; possibly TRBD1 for D (6 bases). V shed 6 bases and J shed 4 bases, with 24 bases lying between them. This CDR3 contains 17 residues. CDR1 and CDR2 from the germline V gene are SGHTA and FQGNSA. The CDR3 nucleotides are TGTGCCAGCAGTTTAAAGCCCGGACAGACTACCGCCTATGGCTACACCTTC. It specifies CASSLKPGQTTAYGYTF.

This clonotype was counted between two and nine times. The V and J genes are TRBV9 and TRBJ1-2, with D perhaps matching TRBD1 (5 bases). V gave up 4 bases and J gave up 2 bases, with 15 bases separating them. Germline-derived CDR1 and CDR2 are SGDLS and YYNGEE. The CDR3 runs to 15 residues. CDR3 loop: CASSPSGGQNYGYTF. The CDR3 region has the DNA TGTGCCAGCAGCCCCTCTGGCGGACAAAACTATGGCTACACCTTC.

Notes on this clonotype: A read error may explain this, as a much larger clone is one base away. This chain links TRBV12-3 or TRBV12-4 with TRBJ2-7, with D perhaps TRBD2 (6 bases). The CDR3 covers 12 residues. Between the trimmed V and J ends, which lost 7 bases and 9 bases, there was a span of 16 bases. CDR3 DNA sequence: TGTGCCAGCAATAGACTAGAAAACGGGCAGTACTTC. Translated, it gives CASNRLENGQYF.

The CDR3 DNA follows: TGTGCCAGCAGCTTCGCCGGGACATCTGAAGCTTTCTTT. This codes for CASSFAGTSEAFF. The chain recombines TRBV11-2 with TRBJ1-1; TRBD1 is a possible D gene (6 bases). CDR1 and CDR2 (germline): SGHAT, FQNNGV. There are 13 residues in the CDR3. V dropped 3 bases and J dropped 6 bases, with 11 bases sitting between them.

This clonotype was picked up many times. The rearrangement joins TRBV11-2 to TRBJ1-2; D remains unclear. The CDR3 has 16 residues. Looked up from germline, CDR1 is SGHAT and CDR2 is FQNNGV. Trimming removed 5 bases at V and 5 bases at J, with 21 bases between. DNA of the CDR3: TGTGCCAGCAGCCGCGCCGACCCCCAACCCCGATATGGCTACACCTTC. It encodes CASSRADPQPRYGYTF.

The CDR3, as DNA: TGTGCCAGCAATCCGGACAGGGGGCCTTACTACGAGCAGTACTTC. Protein product: CASNPDRGPYYEQYF. The V call is TRBV6-1, the J call TRBJ2-7, with 11 bases matching TRBD1. V shed 7 bases, J shed 3 bases, and the junction held 8 bases outside the gene matches. Germline lookup yields CDR1 MNHNS and CDR2 SASEGT. The CDR3 consists of 15 residues.

This clonotype turned up a few times. The chain carries TRBV6-1 and TRBJ2-2; D is possibly TRBD2 (5 bases). The V gene's germline CDR1 is MNHNS and CDR2 SASEGT. The CDR3 extends over 16 amino acids. V lost 8 bases and J 4 bases, leaving 20 bases between the germline ends. The CDR3 is CASQILREWGTGELFF. In DNA form, the CDR3 reads TGTGCCAGCCAAATACTTAGGGAGTGGGGCACCGGGGAGCTGTTTTTT.

The gene calls are TRBV18 and TRBJ2-7, with D tentatively TRBD2 (5 bases). V dropped 1 base and J dropped 0 bases, with 7 bases sitting between them. Germline V gives CDR1 KGHSH, CDR2 LQKENI. The CDR3 is made up of 14 amino acids. CDR3 in DNA: TGTGCCAGCTCACCACAGGACTTCTCCTACGAGCAGTACTTC. It specifies CASSPQDFSYEQYF.

This clonotype was observed a few times. This chain connects TRBV6-2 or TRBV6-3 to TRBJ2-7, with a possible D match to TRBD2 (5 bases). CDR1 is MNHEY and CDR2 is SVGEGT in the germline V gene. The CDR3 is made up of 16 amino acids. Trimming cost V 0 bases and J 0 bases, with 12 bases left between them. CDR3 residues: CASSYSLALSSYEQYF. CDR3 in DNA: TGTGCCAGCAGTTACTCGTTAGCGTTAAGCTCCTACGAGCAGTACTTC.

This clonotype appeared a single time. The V call is TRBV6-1, the J call TRBJ2-1, with D tentatively TRBD1 (6 bases). The CDR3 length is 15 residues. Trimming left V 6 bases short and J 2 bases short, with 14 bases between. Germline V lookup: CDR1 MNHNS, CDR2 SASEGT. CDR3 sequence (DNA): TGTGCCAGCAGGATTGACGGGACAACCTACAATGAGCAGTTCTTC. As protein: CASRIDGTTYNEQFF.

The rearrangement links TRBV27 to TRBJ1-5; D call uncertain. The CDR3 totals 16 residues. Germline CDR1 reads MNHEY; CDR2 reads SMNVEV (reference sequence). V lost 5 bases and J lost 2, with 16 bases in between. The CDR3 sequence: CASSPSSVSGNQPQHF. The CDR3 nucleotides read TGTGCCAGCAGTCCCAGTAGTGTCTCGGGCAATCAGCCCCAGCATTTT.

This clonotype showed up just a few times. J is TRBJ2-7 and V is TRBV20-1, with D possibly being TRBD2 (6 bases). Trimming took off 3 bases at V and 7 bases at J, with 19 bases between the two ends. The V gene's germline CDR1 is DFQATT and CDR2 SNEGSKA (reference sequence). The CDR3 is made up of 14 amino acids. The CDR3, as DNA: TGCAGTGCTAGCCCGGGACTGGGTTCGCGGGAGCAGTACTTC. This codes for CSASPGLGSREQYF.